Sequencing of this T cell receptor (beta chain) was carried out in a study of technical replicates of blood from several donors. In germline, CDR1 is SNHLY, CDR2 FYNNEI. The CDR3 is made up of 12 amino acids. V was clipped by 2 bases and J by 4 bases, with 5 bases between them. Generated by immunoSEQ multiplex PCR, the TCRdb table keeps only in-frame clones and is missing some. The repertoire has about 84,000 clones, 95% to 98% of them found once; the top ten carry about 0.15%. As concerns this clone: The same CDR3 can be traced to other DNA sequences in this sample.

The rearrangement uses TRBV2 and TRBJ1-2, with a weak D call TRBD1 (5 bases). The source of this sequence is a human donor in good health. Sample: T cells isolated from PBMCs. The CDR3 region is CASSERGYGYTF. The DNA for the CDR3 is TGTGCCAGCAGTGAAAGGGGCTATGGCTACACCTTC.